This paragraph reports one T cell receptor (beta chain). What antigen it recognizes has not been identified. No quality values exist for individual bases; no much larger clone is one base distant. The library was generated by 5' RACE. The listed sequencing device is Illumina HiSeq 2500. A second PCR of roughly 6 to 11 cycles was performed with a sample-barcoded 5' primer and a J-beta primer mix. Each TCR beta cDNA molecule received a unique molecular identifier from a template-switch 5' adaptor carrying 12 random nucleotides. Each sample yielded at least 2.5 million CDR3-containing paired-end reads. First-strand cDNA synthesis was performed from all RNA using the Mint cDNA synthesis kit, with priming by a TRBC-specific oligonucleotide. After uracil-DNA glycosylase treatment, a first 18-cycle PCR used universal primers M1SS and BC2_uni_R on all cDNA. For the original study's pipeline: Each sample was normalized by randomly selecting 1 million high-quality reads, each carrying a distinct molecular identifier. Reads with shared molecular identifiers were discarded instead of being binned into consensus sequences. MiTCR, with a Q25 quality threshold and the strictest error-elimination algorithm, was used for CDR3 identification, clonotype clustering and error correction. A nonparametric unseen species model with Euler transformation was used to estimate a lower bound on total TCR beta diversity. The raw public reads went through TCRdb reprocessing: fastp at Q25, MiXCR clone calling, in-frame beta chains kept. Under each unique CDR3 protein, matching rows form one entry showing the most common genes and DNA. For this entry, the V and J calls and clone size follow TCRdb and not the study's own pipeline. Recorded for this sample are about 800,000 distinct CDR3 sequences; 25% of them occurred a single time. Clones ranked in the top ten supply approximately 3.7% of the sample.

Systemically healthy Caucasian individuals from Russia, 39 in total and aged about 6 to 100 years, were included as donors. Around 10 milliliters of peripheral blood were drawn from each donor into EDTA-treated Vacutainer tubes. Ficoll-Paque density-gradient centrifugation was used to isolate PBMCs, with at least 6.5 million per sample. Total RNA was extracted from PBMCs with Trizol reagent, with at least 6 micrograms obtained per sample. For every donor, flow cytometry on a PBMC aliquot measured the percentage of naive CD45RAhigh/CD27high T cells. This sample was taken from a study of blood T cells in healthy people across ages (dated by TCRdb to about 2015). Some background on the complete study: In model experiments, roughly one uniquely barcoded TCR beta cDNA molecule per two T cells was captured by template switching. The study measured age-related changes in TCR beta repertoire diversity using deep sequencing normalized with unique cDNA molecular identifiers. The donors were split into four age groups: young (average approximately 16 years), middle-aged (39), aged (approximately 59) and long-lived (under 85). The study analyzed two additional independent replicas of 1 million unique cDNA reads from the same blood draw for two donors, one aged 18 to 30 and one aged 80 or older.

Points the paper makes about the study in general: Observed TCR beta diversity per million T cells fell roughly linearly with age, and a significant reduction was already apparent by age around 40. Compared with the aged group, the long-lived group had more naive CD4+ T cells, fewer expanded clones and increased TCR diversity, a pattern suggesting age selection. Bulk unsorted PBMC profiling prevented conclusive comparison of naive and antigen-experienced compartments. The percentage of naive T cells measured by flow cytometry correlated strongly with observed TCR beta diversity. Total diversity estimates from one million sequenced T cells were considered lower bounds and underestimates. Donor CMV infection status was unknown, potentially confounding age-related changes in expanded clonotypes.

From the cysteine up to the phenylalanine, the CDR3 has a length of 15 residues. The retained sequence is limited to the CDR3, 45 bases, with the frame set at the first base. Between the V and J ends, shortened by 0 bases and 4 bases respectively, the junction contains 12 bases. The germline V gene (reference sequence) supplies CDR1 MNHEY and CDR2 SMNVEV. These data also formed part of another study, on T cells of mothers and their children. The second study also describes: Donors were nine systemically healthy Caucasian individuals: three mothers and their six children. cDNA synthesis consumed the entire amount of extracted RNA, loaded at approximately 1.6 ug RNA in each 15 ul reaction. Sample barcodes and 2-4 random nucleotides were added via the M1S primer in the second PCR. Over 9 million TCR beta CDR3 reads came from each mother, compared with approximately 2.8 million reads from each child. In both related and unrelated pairs, thymic selection shapes the output of TCR recombination in a similar way, with inherited differences having only a minor effect. Normalized repertoire overlap was always found to be slightly, but never significantly, higher in related mother-child pairs than in unrelated mother-child pairs. No persistent microchimeric T cell clones were detected, at a sensitivity of roughly 100 clones per million clonotypes. To look for features that set related mother-child pairs apart from unrelated individuals, the researchers ran deep NGS to compare the TCR beta repertoires of mothers and children. The mean age was approximately 41 +/- 4 years for the mothers and around 10 +/- 4 years for the children. After adapter ligation with NEBNext reagents, the libraries were sequenced on Illumina HiSeq 2000 with 100+100 nt paired-end reads. To prevent cross-contamination, the mother and child libraries were prepared a month apart and were sequenced in separate runs. Between about 500,000 and 2,300,000 distinct TCR beta clonotypes were identified per donor. Naive TCR beta clonotypes were estimated from low-frequency clonotypes matched to each donor's FACS-determined naive share, without sorting.

This clonotype originated in a boy aged 5-17 years in good health. Recombination joined TRBV27 with TRBJ1-1, with the D gene call left open. Sequencing used blood. The CDR3 reads as follows: CASSLSKAIGTEAFF. The DNA sequence follows: TGTGCCAGCAGTTTATCGAAGGCCATTGGCACTGAAGCTTTCTTT.